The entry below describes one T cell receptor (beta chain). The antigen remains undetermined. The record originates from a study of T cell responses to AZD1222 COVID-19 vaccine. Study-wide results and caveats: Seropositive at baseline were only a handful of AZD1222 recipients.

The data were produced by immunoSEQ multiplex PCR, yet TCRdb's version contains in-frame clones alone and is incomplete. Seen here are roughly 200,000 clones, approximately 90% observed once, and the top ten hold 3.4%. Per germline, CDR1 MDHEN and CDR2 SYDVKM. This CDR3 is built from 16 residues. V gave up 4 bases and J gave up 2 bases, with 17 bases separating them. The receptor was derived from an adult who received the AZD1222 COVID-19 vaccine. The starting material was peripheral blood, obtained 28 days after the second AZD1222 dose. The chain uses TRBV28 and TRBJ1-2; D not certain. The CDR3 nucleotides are TGTGCCAGCAGTTCCCCCTCTCTGGCAGCCAACTATGGCTACACCTTC. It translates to CASSSPSLAANYGYTF.